In its sample, the clone carrying this T cell receptor (beta chain) was seen a few times. These data are taken from a study of blood T cell repertoires in COVID-19. Original processing methods: Nucleated cell number was recorded as an estimate derived from reference gene primer amplification. The protocol was immunoSEQ multiplex PCR, while the TCRdb copy is restricted to in-frame clones and leaves out a portion. The V and J calls and clone size were taken over from that table, and D and trimming were inferred from the DNA. The sample lists roughly 200,000 clones, 75% to 90% occurring once. This receptor was taken from a woman aged 25 to 39 who had been exposed to COVID-19. The sample comprised PBMCs or T cells enriched from blood (not recorded which).

The CDR3 nucleotides are TGCGCCAGCAGCTTGGGGTCGGAGAGCAATCAGCCCCAGCATTTT. Encoded protein: CASSLGSESNQPQHF. J is TRBJ1-5 and V is TRBV5-1; D is unclear. Trimming stripped 0 bases from V and 1 base from J, with 8 bases between. The CDR3 is 15 amino acids. CDR1 and CDR2 (germline): SGHRS, YFSETQ. The full variable domain, rest sourced from reference TRBV5-1 and TRBJ1-5, is KAGVTQTPRYLIKTRGQQVTLSCSPISGHRSVSWYQQTPGQGLQFLFEYFSETQRNKGNFPGRFSGRQFSNSRSEMNVSTLELGDSALYLCASSLGSESNQPQHFGDGTRLSIL.